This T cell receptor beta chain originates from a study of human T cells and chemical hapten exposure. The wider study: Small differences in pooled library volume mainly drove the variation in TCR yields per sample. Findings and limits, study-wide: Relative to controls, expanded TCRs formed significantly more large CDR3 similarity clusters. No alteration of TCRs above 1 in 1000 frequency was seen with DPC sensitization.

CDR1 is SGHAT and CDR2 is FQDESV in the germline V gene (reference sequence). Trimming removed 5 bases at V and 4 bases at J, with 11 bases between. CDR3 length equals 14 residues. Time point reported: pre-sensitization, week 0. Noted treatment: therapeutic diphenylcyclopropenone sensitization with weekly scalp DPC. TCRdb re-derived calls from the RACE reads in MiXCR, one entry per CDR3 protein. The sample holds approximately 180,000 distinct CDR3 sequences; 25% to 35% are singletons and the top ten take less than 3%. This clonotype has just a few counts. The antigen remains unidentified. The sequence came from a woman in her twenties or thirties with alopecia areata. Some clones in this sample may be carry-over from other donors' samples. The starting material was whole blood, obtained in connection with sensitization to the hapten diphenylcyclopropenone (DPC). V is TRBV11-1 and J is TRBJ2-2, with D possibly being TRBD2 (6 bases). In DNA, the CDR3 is TGTGCCAGCAGCGGGAGGAGGACCACCGGGGAGCTGTTTTTT. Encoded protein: CASSGRRTTGELFF.